The 5 T cell receptor beta chains below come from one sample, sequenced in a study of CD8+ T cells in alopecia areata. cDNA reverse transcribed from extracted RNA served as the sequencing template. Repertoires were generated with immunoSEQ multiplex PCR, while TCRdb's copy carries only in-frame clones and drops some. The sample holds about 200,000 clones, around 56% seen once. Treatment meaning: oral pan-JAK inhibitor, 5-10 mg twice daily. This specimen was CD4+ T cells sorted from blood, taken at week 4, from a patient treated with tofacitinib. Every receptor here comes from a human donor with alopecia areata.

The chain couples TRBV7-2 to TRBJ2-7; D unclear. Germline CDR1 SGHTA, CDR2 FQGNSA. CDR3 length equals 15 residues. The V end was cut by 6 bases, the J end by 1 base, with 16 bases between. The CDR3: CASSPMALSSYEQYF. DNA for the CDR3: TGTGCCAGCAGTCCCATGGCCCTTAGTTCCTACGAGCAGTACTTC.

In its sample, this clone was seen a few times. The genes are TRBV6-1 and TRBJ1-2, with D possibly TRBD1 on 6 matching bases. CDR1 is MNHNS and CDR2 is SASEGT in the germline V gene. This CDR3 is 14 amino acids long. Trimming cost V 7 bases and J 2 bases, with 14 bases left between them. The CDR3 region is CASTLQGLNYGYTF. CDR3 in DNA: TGTGCCAGCACCCTACAGGGCTTAAACTATGGCTACACCTTC.

Here the CDR3 DNA reads TGCAGCACCAGGACAGGGGCCGGGGAGCTGTTTTTT. As protein: CSTRTGAGELFF. The chain couples TRBV29-1 to TRBJ2-2; TRBD1 matches 9 bases. The CDR3 is 12 residues long. Germline lookup yields CDR1 SQVTM and CDR2 ANQGSEA. The trim removed 8 bases at V and 6 bases at J, leaving 4 bases unmatched.

This clone was seen just once. The J gene is TRBJ1-2, the V gene TRBV15; TRBD1 is a possible D gene (5 bases). CDR3 size: 13 residues. Germline V lookup: CDR1 LNHNV, CDR2 YYDKDF (reference sequence). Trimming shortened V by 4 bases and J by 5 bases, and 11 bases separated the two germline ends. CDR3 residues: CATSKGTEYGYTF. In nucleotides, the CDR3 is TGTGCCACCAGCAAGGGGACCGAATATGGCTACACCTTC. Drawing the rest from reference TRBV15 and TRBJ1-2, the complete variable domain is DAMVIQNPRYQVTQFGKPVTLSCSQTLNHNVMYWYQQKSSQAPKLLFHYYDKDFNNEADTPDNFQSRRPNTSFCFLDIRSPGLGDTAMYLCATSKGTEYGYTFGSGTRLTVV.

For the CDR3, the DNA is TGCAGCGTTGTAGTTGGAGGGACGGAGACCCAGTACTTC. Protein sequence: CSVVVGGTETQYF. J is TRBJ2-5 and V is TRBV29-1; tentatively, D is TRBD2 (6 bases). This CDR3 has 13 amino acids. Germline V gene sequence: CDR1 SQVTM, CDR2 ANQGSEA. The V gene lost 4 bases and the J gene lost 5 bases, with 14 bases spanning the gap.